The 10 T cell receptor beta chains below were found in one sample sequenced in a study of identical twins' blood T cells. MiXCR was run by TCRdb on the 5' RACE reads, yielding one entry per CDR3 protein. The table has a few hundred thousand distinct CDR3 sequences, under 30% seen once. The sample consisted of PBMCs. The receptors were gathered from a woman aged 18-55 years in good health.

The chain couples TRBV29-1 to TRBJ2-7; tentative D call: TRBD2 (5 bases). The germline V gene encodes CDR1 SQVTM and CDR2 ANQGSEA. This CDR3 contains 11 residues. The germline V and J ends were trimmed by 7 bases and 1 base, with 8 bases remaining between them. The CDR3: CSGRTSYEQYF. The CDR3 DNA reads TGCAGCGGACGGACTTCCTACGAGCAGTACTTC.

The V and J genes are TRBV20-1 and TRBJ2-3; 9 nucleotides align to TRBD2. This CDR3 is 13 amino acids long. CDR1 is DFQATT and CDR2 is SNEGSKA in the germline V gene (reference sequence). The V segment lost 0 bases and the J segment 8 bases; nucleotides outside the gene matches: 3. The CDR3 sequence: CSAREGGLATQYF. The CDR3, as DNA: TGCAGTGCTAGAGAGGGGGGACTAGCTACGCAGTATTTT.

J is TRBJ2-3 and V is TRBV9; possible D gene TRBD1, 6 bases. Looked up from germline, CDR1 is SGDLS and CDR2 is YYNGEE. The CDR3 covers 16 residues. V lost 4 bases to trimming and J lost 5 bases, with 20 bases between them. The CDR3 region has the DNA TGTGCCAGCAGCCCCCGTTTAGGGGGAAGCGGAGATACGCAGTATTTT. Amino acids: CASSPRLGGSGDTQYF.

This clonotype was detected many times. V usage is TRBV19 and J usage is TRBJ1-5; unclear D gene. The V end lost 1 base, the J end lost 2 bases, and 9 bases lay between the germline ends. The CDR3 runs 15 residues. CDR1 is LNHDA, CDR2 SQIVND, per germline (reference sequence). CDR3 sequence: CASSIAQVGNQPQHF. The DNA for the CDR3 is TGTGCCAGTAGTATAGCCCAAGTGGGCAATCAGCCCCAGCATTTT.

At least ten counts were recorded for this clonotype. The CDR3 here is CASSQDSTYNEQFF. In nucleotides, the CDR3 is TGCGCCAGCAGCCAAGACAGCACCTACAATGAGCAGTTCTTC. This sequence joins TRBV4-1 and TRBJ2-1; D is ambiguous. V shed 0 bases and J shed 2 bases, with 5 bases lying between them. In germline, CDR1 is MGHRA, CDR2 YSYEKL. The length of the CDR3 is 14 residues.

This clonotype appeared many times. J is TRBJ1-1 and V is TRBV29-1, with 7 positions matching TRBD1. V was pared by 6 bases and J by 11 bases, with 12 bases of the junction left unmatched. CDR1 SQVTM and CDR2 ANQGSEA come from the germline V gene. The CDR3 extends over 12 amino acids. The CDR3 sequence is CSVLEGGEDAFF. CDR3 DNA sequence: TGCAGCGTCCTTGAAGGGGGCGAAGACGCTTTCTTT.

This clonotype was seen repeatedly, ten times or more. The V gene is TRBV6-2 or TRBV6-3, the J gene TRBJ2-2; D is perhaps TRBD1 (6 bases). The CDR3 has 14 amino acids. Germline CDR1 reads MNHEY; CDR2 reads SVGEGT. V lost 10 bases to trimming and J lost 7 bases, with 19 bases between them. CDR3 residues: CATRIQGTGGELFF. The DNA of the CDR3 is TGTGCCACTCGGATACAGGGAACGGGCGGGGAGCTGTTTTTT.

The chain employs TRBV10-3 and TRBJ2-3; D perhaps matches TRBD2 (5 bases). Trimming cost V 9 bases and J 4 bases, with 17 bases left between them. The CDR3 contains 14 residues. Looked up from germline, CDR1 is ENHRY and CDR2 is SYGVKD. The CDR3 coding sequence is TGTGCCATAATGGACTCTACTCCCTCAGATACGCAGTATTTT. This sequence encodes CAIMDSTPSDTQYF.

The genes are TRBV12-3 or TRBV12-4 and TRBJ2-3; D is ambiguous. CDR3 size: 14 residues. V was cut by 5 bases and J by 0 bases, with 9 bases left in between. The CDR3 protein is CASSGSSSTDTQYF. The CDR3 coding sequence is TGTGCCAGCAGTGGTAGCAGTAGCACAGATACGCAGTATTTT.

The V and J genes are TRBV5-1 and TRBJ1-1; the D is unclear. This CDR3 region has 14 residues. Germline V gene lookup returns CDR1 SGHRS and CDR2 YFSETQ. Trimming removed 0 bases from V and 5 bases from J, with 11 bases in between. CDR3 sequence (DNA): TGCGCCAGCAGCTTGGCCGTAGGTGGAACTGAAGCTTTCTTT. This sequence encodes CASSLAVGGTEAFF.